This T cell receptor beta chain was documented in a study of shared clonotypes between healthy human individuals. The study, taken as a whole, reports: What limited the represented genetic and exposure-history diversity was the small number of donors. Naive subsets tended to show greater estimated richness than memory subsets.

Method: immunoSEQ multiplex PCR; TCRdb's copy keeps in-frame clones and lacks some. Of approximately 500,000 clones in the sample, roughly 95% were seen once. With regard to this clone: The target antigen is unknown.

This CDR3 is 12 amino acids long. Germline V gene data show CDR1 as MDHEN and CDR2 as SYDVKM. The V and J ends lost 5 bases and 14 bases respectively, with 18 bases between them. The receptor comes from a woman in her twenties or thirties in good health. The sequencing input was naive CD4+ T cells sorted from blood. The subset is: CD45RA+ positively selected. V is TRBV28 and J is TRBJ1-2; D is unresolved. CDR3 DNA: TGTGCCAGCAGTGCAACTTTTCCGGAGCGTACCTTC. Translation gives CASSATFPERTF.